This T cell receptor beta chain was captured in a study of blood T cell repertoires in COVID-19. Trimming cost V 1 base and J 1 base, with 11 bases left between them. The V gene's germline CDR1 is SEHNR and CDR2 FQNEAQ (reference sequence). This CDR3 contains 16 residues. Profiled with immunoSEQ multiplex PCR; TCRdb holds only in-frame clones, not every one. The sample has more than 200,000 clones, 86% seen once. In its sample, this clone was seen a few times. The rearrangement joins TRBV7-9 to TRBJ1-3, with D unclear. Sequenced: peripheral blood. This clonotype originated in a man in his thirties or forties with active or convalescent COVID-19. CDR3 nucleotide sequence: TGTGCCAGCAGCTTAGAGGGAGGGATTTCTGGAAACACCATATATTTT. Its protein product is CASSLEGGISGNTIYF. The variable domain in full, with the rest retrieved from reference TRBV7-9 and TRBJ1-3, is DTGVSQNPRHKITKRGQNVTFRCDPISEHNRLYWYRQTLGQGPEFLTYFQNEAQLEKSRLLSDRFSAERPKGSFSTLEIQRTEQGDSAMYLCASSLEGGISGNTIYFGEGSWLTVV.